The TCR beta chain under discussion was sequenced for a study of T cells in Graves' hyperthyroidism and ophthalmopathy. The source material, RNA transcripts, was used to amplify TCR beta CDR3 regions. The study used the HTBI primer set for a first-round RT-PCR of the TCR CDR3. From the multiplex PCR reads, TCRdb called clonotypes with MiXCR, one entry per CDR3 protein. The profile covers 750,000 to 950,000 distinct CDR3 sequences, with 35% to 40% appearing a single time and 8.9% taken by the ten largest. Germline V lookup: CDR1 SGHTA, CDR2 FQGNSA. This CDR3 is 17 amino acids long. V lost 5 bases and J lost 0; bases outside the gene matches: 7.

Sequencing was done on a sample of blood. This chain links TRBV7-2 with TRBJ1-5, with 10 bases identical to TRBD1. The clonotype originates from a man between 18 and 29 years old with Graves' hyperthyroidism. The DNA of the CDR3 is TGTGCCAGCAGCCCTGGGACAGGGGACTATAGCAATCAGCCCCAGCATTTT. Residues: CASSPGTGDYSNQPQHF.